Reported below is one T cell receptor beta chain. Trimming took off 8 bases at V and 3 bases at J, with 20 bases between the two ends. The germline V gene encodes CDR1 KGHSH and CDR2 LQKENI. This CDR3 is built from 16 residues. The data originate from a study of blood T cell repertoires in COVID-19. Clones were read by immunoSEQ multiplex PCR, and TCRdb kept only the in-frame ones, dropping some. The sample carries roughly 27,000 clones, almost 90% recorded once. The TCR sequence derives from a woman aged 60 to 75 with active COVID-19. The material sequenced was peripheral blood. V usage is TRBV18 and J usage is TRBJ2-1; D perhaps matches TRBD2 (6 bases). CDR3 loop: CASALPKGRDYNEQFF. In DNA, the CDR3 is TGTGCCAGCGCTCTCCCGAAGGGGCGGGACTACAATGAGCAGTTCTTC.